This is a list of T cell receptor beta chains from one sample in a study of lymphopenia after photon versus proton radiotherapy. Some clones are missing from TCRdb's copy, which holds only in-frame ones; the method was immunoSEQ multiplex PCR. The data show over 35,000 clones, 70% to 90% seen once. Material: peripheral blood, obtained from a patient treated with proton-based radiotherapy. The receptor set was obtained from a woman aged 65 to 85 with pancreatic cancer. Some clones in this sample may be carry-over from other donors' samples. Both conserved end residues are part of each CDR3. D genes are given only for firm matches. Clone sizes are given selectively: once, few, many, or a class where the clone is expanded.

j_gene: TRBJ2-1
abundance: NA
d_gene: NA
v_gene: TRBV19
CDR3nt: TGTGCCAGTAGTATAGAGTCTGCCTCCTACAATGAGCAGTTCTTC
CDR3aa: CASSIESASYNEQFF

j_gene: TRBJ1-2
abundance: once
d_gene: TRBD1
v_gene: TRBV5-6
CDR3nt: TGTGCCAGCAGCTTGGCCTGGACAGGGGACCATGGCTACACCTTC
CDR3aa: CASSLAWTGDHGYTF

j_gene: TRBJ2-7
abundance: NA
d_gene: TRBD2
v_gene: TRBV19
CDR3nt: TGTGCCAGTAGTCCCGGGAGCGGGAGGGACTACGAGCAGTACTTC
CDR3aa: CASSPGSGRDYEQYF

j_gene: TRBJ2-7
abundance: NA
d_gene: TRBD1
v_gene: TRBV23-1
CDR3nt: TGCGCCAGCATTCCATCTCGGACAGGAAAACTCATCTACGAGCAGTACTTC
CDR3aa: CASIPSRTGKLIYEQYF

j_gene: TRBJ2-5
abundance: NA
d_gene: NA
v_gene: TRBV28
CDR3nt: TGTGCCAGCAGTTTAACGGGCTTCCAAGAGACCCAGTACTTC
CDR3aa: CASSLTGFQETQYF

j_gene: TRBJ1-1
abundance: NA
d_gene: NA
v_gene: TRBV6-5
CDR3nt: TGTGCCAGCACCAAGGGGGGTTCCCCTGAAGCTTTCTTT
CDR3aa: CASTKGGSPEAFF

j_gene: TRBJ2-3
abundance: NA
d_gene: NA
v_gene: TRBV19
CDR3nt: TGTGCCAGTAGTACTGGGGCGGGACGAGGAGATACGCAGTATTTT
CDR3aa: CASSTGAGRGDTQYF

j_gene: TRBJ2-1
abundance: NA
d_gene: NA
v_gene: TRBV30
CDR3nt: TGTGCCTGGAGTGCCCAGGGCTTGGATGAGCAGTTCTTC
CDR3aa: CAWSAQGLDEQFF

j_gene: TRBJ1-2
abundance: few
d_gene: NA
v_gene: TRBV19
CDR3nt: TGTGCCAGTAGCTCCGGGACAATAAGCTACACCTTC
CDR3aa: CASSSGTISYTF

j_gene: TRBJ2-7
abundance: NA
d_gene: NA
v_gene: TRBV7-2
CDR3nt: TGTGCCAGCAGCTTAGTTTGGGGTCCCTACGAGCAGTACTTC
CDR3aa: CASSLVWGPYEQYF

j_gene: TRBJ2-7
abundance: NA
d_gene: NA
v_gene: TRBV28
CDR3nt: TGTGCCAGCAGGAAACCTAGGGGTGAAAAGGAGCAGTACTTC
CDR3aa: CASRKPRGEKEQYF

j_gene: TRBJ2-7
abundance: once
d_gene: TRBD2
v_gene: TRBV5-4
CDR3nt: TGTGCCAGCAGCTTGGCATCGGGCGGGAGAGGCTACGAGCAGTACTTC
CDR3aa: CASSLASGGRGYEQYF

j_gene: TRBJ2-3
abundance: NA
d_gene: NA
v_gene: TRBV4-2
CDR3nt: TGTGCCAGCAGCCAAGGGGCGGGCCGGGTGGATACGCAGTATTTT
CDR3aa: CASSQGAGRVDTQYF

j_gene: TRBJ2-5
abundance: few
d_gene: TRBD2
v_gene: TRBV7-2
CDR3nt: TGTGCCAGCAGCTACCAAGCGGGAGGGCAAGAGACCCAGTACTTC
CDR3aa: CASSYQAGGQETQYF

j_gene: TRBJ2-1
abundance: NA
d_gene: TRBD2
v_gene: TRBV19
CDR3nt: TGTGCCAGTAGTATATGGACTAGCGGGCCTTACAATGAGCAGTTCTTC
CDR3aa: CASSIWTSGPYNEQFF

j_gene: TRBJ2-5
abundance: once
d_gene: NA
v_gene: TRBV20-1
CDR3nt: TGCAGTGCTCACAGGCAAGAGACCCAGTACTTC
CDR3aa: CSAHRQETQYF

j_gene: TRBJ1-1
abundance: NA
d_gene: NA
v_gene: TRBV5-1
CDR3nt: TGCGCCAGCAGCGGGGGGACTCCCGGCTCCACTGAAGCTTTCTTT
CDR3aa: CASSGGTPGSTEAFF

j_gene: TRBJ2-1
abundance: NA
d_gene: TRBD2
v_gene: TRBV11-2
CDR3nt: TGTGCCAGCAGCTTAGTAGGATCTAGCGGGGAGCAGTTCTTC
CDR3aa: CASSLVGSSGEQFF

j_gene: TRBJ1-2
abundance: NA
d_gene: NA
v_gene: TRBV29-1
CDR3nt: TGCAGCCTAACAGAGGGGTCTGGCTACACCTTC
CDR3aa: CSLTEGSGYTF

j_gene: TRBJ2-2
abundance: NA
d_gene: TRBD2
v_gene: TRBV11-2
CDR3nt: TGTGCCAGCAGCTTAGATGGCGGGGGGAACACCGGGGAGCTGTTTTTT
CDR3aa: CASSLDGGGNTGELFF

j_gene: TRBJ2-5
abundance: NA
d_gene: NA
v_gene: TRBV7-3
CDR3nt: TGTGCCAGCAGCACCGGGGCAGTGGGGGAGACCCAGTACTTC
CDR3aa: CASSTGAVGETQYF

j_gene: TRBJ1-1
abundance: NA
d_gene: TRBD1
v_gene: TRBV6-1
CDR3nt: TGTGCCAGCAGTGTACAGGGGGCCACTGAAGCTTTCTTT
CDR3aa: CASSVQGATEAFF

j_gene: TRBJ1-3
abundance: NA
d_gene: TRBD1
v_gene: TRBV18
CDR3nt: TGTGCCAGCTCACCCGGGACAGATGGAAACACCATATATTTT
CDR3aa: CASSPGTDGNTIYF

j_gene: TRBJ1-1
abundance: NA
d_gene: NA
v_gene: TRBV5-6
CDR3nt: TGTGCCAGCAGCTTAGGGGGTAGAGGCACTGAAGCTTTCTTT
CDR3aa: CASSLGGRGTEAFF

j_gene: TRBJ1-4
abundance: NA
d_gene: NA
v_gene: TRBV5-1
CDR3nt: TGCGCCAGCAGCTCGGGACCGGCGAATGAAAAACTGTTTTTT
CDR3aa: CASSSGPANEKLFF

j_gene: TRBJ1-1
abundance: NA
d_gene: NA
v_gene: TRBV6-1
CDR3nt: TGTGCCAGCAGGTTAACAGGGAGAACTGAAGCTTTCTTT
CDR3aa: CASRLTGRTEAFF

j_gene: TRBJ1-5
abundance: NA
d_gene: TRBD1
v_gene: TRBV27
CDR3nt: TGTGCCAGCAGGCCCCTGGACAGGGTAAGCAATCAGCCCCAGCATTTT
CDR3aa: CASRPLDRVSNQPQHF

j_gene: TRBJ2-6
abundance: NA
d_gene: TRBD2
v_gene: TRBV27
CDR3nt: TGTGCCAGCAGAACCCGGGGCGGGGGCTCTGGGGCCAACGTCCTGACTTTC
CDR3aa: CASRTRGGGSGANVLTF

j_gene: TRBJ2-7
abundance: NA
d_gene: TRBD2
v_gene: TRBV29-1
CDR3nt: TGCAGCGTTCGGACTAGCGGGAGGGACGAGCAGTACTTC
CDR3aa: CSVRTSGRDEQYF

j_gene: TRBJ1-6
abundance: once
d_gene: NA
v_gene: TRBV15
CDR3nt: TGTGCCACCAGCAGAGCTGGAGGAAATTCACCCCTCCACTTT
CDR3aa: CATSRAGGNSPLHF

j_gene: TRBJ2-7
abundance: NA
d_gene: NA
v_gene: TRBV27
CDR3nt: TGTGCCAGCAGTGTGATCGGACCGCCGAACTACGAGCAGTACTTC
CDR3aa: CASSVIGPPNYEQYF

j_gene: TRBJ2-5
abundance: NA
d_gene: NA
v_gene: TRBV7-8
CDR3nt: TGTGCCAGCAGCCCCTCGGGCGTGCCAACGACCCAGTACTTC
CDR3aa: CASSPSGVPTTQYF

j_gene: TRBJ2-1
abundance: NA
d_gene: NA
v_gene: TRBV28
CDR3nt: TGTGCCAGTGAACCGACTAGCTCCTACAATGAGCAGTTCTTC
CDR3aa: CASEPTSSYNEQFF

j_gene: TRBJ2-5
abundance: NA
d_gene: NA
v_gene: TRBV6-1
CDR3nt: TGTGCCAGCAGTGATCAACAGGGAGCGGAGACCCAGTACTTC
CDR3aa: CASSDQQGAETQYF

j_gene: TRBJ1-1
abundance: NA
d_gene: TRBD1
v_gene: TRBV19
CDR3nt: TGTGCCAGTAGTCGAGTAGGGGGCGGCACTGAAGCTTTCTTT
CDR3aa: CASSRVGGGTEAFF

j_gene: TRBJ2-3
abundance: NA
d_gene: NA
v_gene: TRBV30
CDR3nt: TGTGCCTGGAGTGTACAAACAGATACGCAGTATTTT
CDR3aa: CAWSVQTDTQYF

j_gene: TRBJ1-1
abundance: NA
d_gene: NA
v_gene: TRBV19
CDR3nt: TGTGCCAGTAGTATCACTACACCCAACACTGAAGCTTTCTTT
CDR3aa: CASSITTPNTEAFF

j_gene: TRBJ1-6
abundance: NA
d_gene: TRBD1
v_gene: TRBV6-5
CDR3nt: TGTGCCAGCAGCTGGGACAGGGGTGATTCACCCCTCCACTTT
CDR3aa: CASSWDRGDSPLHF

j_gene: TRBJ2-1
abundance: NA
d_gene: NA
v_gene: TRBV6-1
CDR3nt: TGTGCCAGCAGTGAAAGCGTAGCGGCGTCACAGGAGAATGAGCAGTTCTTC
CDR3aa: CASSESVAASQENEQFF

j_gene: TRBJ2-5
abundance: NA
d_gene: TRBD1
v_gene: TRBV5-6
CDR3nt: TGTGCCAGCAGCTACGGGACAGGGCAAGAGACCCAGTACTTC
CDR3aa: CASSYGTGQETQYF

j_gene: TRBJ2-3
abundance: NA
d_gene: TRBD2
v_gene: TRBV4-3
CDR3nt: TGCGCCAGCAGCCAAGGGACTAGCGTCACAGATACGCAGTATTTT
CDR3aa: CASSQGTSVTDTQYF

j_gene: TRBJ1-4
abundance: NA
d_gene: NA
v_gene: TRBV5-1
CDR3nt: TGCGCCAGCAGTTACGGTGAAAAACTGTTTTTT
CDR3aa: CASSYGEKLFF

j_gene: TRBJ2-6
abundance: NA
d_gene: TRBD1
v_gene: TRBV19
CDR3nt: TGTGCCAGTAGTACGACAGGGGTGGGGGCCAACGTCCTGACTTTC
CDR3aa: CASSTTGVGANVLTF

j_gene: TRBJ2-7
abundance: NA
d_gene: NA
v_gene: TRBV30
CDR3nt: TGTGCCTGGAGTCAGGACAGCGAGCAGTACTTC
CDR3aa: CAWSQDSEQYF

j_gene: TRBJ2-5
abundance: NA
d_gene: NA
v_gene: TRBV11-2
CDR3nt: TGTGCCAGCAGCTCGGTAGGGGGGACCCAGTACTTC
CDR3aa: CASSSVGGTQYF

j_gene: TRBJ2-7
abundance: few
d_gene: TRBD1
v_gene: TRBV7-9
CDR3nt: TGTGCCAGCAGCTTAGGTGGCATCAGGGGGCGGTTTTTACGAAACGAGCAGTACTTC
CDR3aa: CASSLGGIRGRFLRNEQYF

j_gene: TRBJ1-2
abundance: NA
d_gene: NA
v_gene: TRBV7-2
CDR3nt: TGTGCCAGCAGCTTAGCGGAAACCTGGAACTATGGCTACACCTTC
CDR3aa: CASSLAETWNYGYTF

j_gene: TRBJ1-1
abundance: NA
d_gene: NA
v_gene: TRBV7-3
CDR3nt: TGTGCCAGCAGCTTGTACAGGGACACTGAAGCTTTCTTT
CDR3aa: CASSLYRDTEAFF

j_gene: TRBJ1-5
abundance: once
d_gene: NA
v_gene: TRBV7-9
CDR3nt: TGTGCCAGCAGCTTACGGGACGAGTATCAGCCCCAGCATTTT
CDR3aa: CASSLRDEYQPQHF

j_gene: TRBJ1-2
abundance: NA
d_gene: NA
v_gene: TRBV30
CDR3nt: TGTGCCTGGAGAGACGACAGGTACTATGGCTACACCTTC
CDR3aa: CAWRDDRYYGYTF

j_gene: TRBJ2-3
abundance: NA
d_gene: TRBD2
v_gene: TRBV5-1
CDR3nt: TGCGCCAGCAGCCCGACTAGCGTCAGCACAGATACGCAGTATTTT
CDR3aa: CASSPTSVSTDTQYF